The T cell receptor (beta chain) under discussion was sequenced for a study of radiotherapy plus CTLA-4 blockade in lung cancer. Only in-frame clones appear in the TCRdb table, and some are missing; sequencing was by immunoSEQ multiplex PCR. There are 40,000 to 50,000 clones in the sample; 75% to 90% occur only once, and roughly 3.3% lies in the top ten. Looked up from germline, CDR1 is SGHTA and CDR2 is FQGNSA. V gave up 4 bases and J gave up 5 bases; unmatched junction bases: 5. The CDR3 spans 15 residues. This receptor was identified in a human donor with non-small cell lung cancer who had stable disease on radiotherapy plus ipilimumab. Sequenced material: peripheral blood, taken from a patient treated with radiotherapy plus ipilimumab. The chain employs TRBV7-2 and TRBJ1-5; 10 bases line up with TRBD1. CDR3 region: CASSSRTGGDQPQHF. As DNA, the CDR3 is TGTGCCAGCAGCTCGAGGACAGGGGGTGATCAGCCCCAGCATTTT.